This entry lists 17 T cell receptor beta chains sequenced from one sample in a study of control samples from healthy donors and cancer patients (dated by TCRdb to 2020 to 2021). Library method: the immunoSEQ multiplex PCR assay. The table was pulled from immuneACCESS by TCRdb, which kept in-frame rearrangements only. Such tables lose some clones; where checked, under half of the loss comes from unresolved V genes, and the rest has no known cause. The sample contains 150,000 to 170,000 clones, approximately 94% of them found a single time. The ten top clones hold around 5.4% of the sample. The material sequenced was blood. These receptors all come from a man aged 40-50 years in good health.

V and J are TRBV7-2 and TRBJ1-1, with D possibly TRBD1 on 5 matching bases. The CDR3 loop spans 15 amino acids. V lost 4 bases and J lost 3, with 15 bases in between. Germline values: CDR1 SGHTA, CDR2 FQGNSA. CDR3 nucleotide sequence: TGTGCCAGCAGCTGGAGTTTGGGGGTCGACACTGAAGCTTTCTTT. As protein: CASSWSLGVDTEAFF. The entire variable domain, with the rest obtained from reference TRBV7-2 and TRBJ1-1, is as follows: GAGVSQSPSNKVTEKGKDVELRCDPISGHTALYWYRQSLGQGLEFLIYFQGNSAPDKSGLPSDRFSAERTGGSVSTLTIQRTQQEDSAVYLCASSWSLGVDTEAFFGQGTRLTVV.

The rearrangement uses TRBV7-9 and TRBJ1-3; possible D gene TRBD1, 5 bases. V dropped 5 bases and J dropped 1 base, with 6 bases sitting between them. The germline gives CDR1 SEHNR, CDR2 FQNEAQ (reference sequence). This CDR3 contains 13 residues. This CDR3 is CASSDSSGNTIYF. The CDR3 nucleotides read TGTGCCAGCAGCGACAGTTCTGGAAACACCATATATTTT.

The chain joins TRBV4-2 to TRBJ2-2, with 7 bases that match TRBD1. Germline loops: CDR1 LGHNA, CDR2 YNFKEQ. This CDR3 is 16 amino acids long. With 0 bases clipped from V and 2 bases from J, the junction kept 3 bases outside the gene matches. CDR3 sequence reads: CASSQDRGGNTGELFF. CDR3 coding DNA: TGTGCCAGCAGCCAAGATCGAGGGGGCAACACCGGGGAGCTGTTTTTT.

V is TRBV5-1 and J is TRBJ2-1; 8 bases fit TRBD1. Germline CDR1 and CDR2: SGHRS and YFSETQ. Trimming removed 4 bases from V and 7 bases from J; junction bases left unmatched: 7. This CDR3 contains 14 residues. DNA for the CDR3: TGCGCCAGCAGCCGGACAGGGTCACCTAATGAGCAGTTCTTC. Its protein product is CASSRTGSPNEQFF.

This clone appeared a few times. CDR3 protein: CASRPQGSNYGYTF. The CDR3 DNA reads TGTGCCAGCAGACCACAGGGATCTAACTATGGCTACACCTTC. This chain uses TRBV28 with TRBJ1-2; D may be TRBD1 (6 bases). The CDR3 covers 14 residues. Deletions cut 6 bases from V and 0 bases from J, with 11 bases between. Germline CDR1 and CDR2: MDHEN and SYDVKM.

The chain couples TRBV27 to TRBJ1-5, with 9 bases that match TRBD1. V was pared by 4 bases and J by 1 base, with 8 bases of the junction left unmatched. The germline V gene encodes CDR1 MNHEY and CDR2 SMNVEV (reference sequence). The CDR3 has 17 amino acids. CDR3 nucleotide sequence: TGTGCCAGCAGTTCCCGGGACAGGGTTCGAAGCAATCAGCCCCAGCATTTT. Amino acid sequence: CASSSRDRVRSNQPQHF.

V and J are TRBV3-1 (or the pseudogene TRBV3-2) and TRBJ1-2; D unresolved. There are 16 residues in the CDR3. Germline CDR1 is LGHDT and CDR2 is YNNKEL (reference sequence). Trimming pared 4 bases from V and 4 bases from J, leaving 19 bases between. CDR3 bases: TGTGCCAGCAGCCCCACGGACGGACCCCCCCCCTATGGCTACACCTTC. Residues: CASSPTDGPPPYGYTF.

J is TRBJ1-5 and V is TRBV4-1, with 7 bases lining up with TRBD1. The CDR3 totals 15 residues. Germline CDR1 is MGHRA and CDR2 is YSYEKL. V shed 2 bases and J 3 bases; nucleotides not matched to a gene: 4. CDR3 sequence reads: CASSQQGVINQPQHF. CDR3 nucleotides: TGCGCCAGCAGCCAACAGGGGGTTATCAATCAGCCCCAGCATTTT.

This clone was recorded once. The genes are TRBV5-5 and TRBJ2-6; D possibly corresponds to TRBD2 (6 bases). From germline, CDR1 is SGHKS and CDR2 YYEKEE (reference sequence). The CDR3 loop spans 18 amino acids. The V end lost 0 bases, the J end lost 0 bases, and 13 bases lay between the germline ends. CDR3 residues: CASSLVGGASSGANVLTF. For the CDR3, the DNA is TGTGCCAGCAGCTTGGTAGGCGGGGCGAGCTCTGGGGCCAACGTCCTGACTTTC.

V and J are TRBV29-1 and TRBJ1-1; tentative D call: TRBD1 (5 bases). The CDR3 totals 13 residues. Germline lookup yields CDR1 SQVTM and CDR2 ANQGSEA. V lost 5 bases, J lost 1 base, and 11 bases lay in between. CDR3 DNA sequence: TGCAGCGTTTGGGGCACGACGAACACTGAAGCTTTCTTT. Protein sequence: CSVWGTTNTEAFF.

The chain links TRBV7-8 to TRBJ1-2, with 7 bases lining up with TRBD1. Unmatched junction bases numbered 6, after V lost 5 bases and J lost 0 bases. This CDR3 spans 15 amino acids. CDR1 SGHVS and CDR2 FQNEAQ come from the germline V gene. The chain's CDR3 is CASSQQGVSNYGYTF. The CDR3 DNA is TGTGCCAGCAGCCAGCAGGGGGTCTCTAACTATGGCTACACCTTC.

This chain joins TRBV27 and TRBJ1-2; a possible D gene is TRBD1 (5 bases). V was cut by 4 bases and J by 8 bases, with 11 bases left in between. Germline CDR1 is MNHEY and CDR2 is SMNVEV (reference sequence). The length of the CDR3 is 12 residues. CDR3 residues: CASSSGWNGYTF. The CDR3 region has the DNA TGTGCCAGCAGTTCAGGGTGGAACGGCTACACCTTC.

The J gene is TRBJ1-3, the V gene TRBV5-1; D uncertain. CDR3 length: 16 amino acids. V dropped 0 bases and J dropped 0 bases, with 10 bases sitting between them. Germline CDR1 SGHRS, CDR2 YFSETQ. The CDR3 nucleotides are TGCGCCAGCAGCTTGGATCCAAGCGGCTCTGGAAACACCATATATTTT. This sequence encodes CASSLDPSGSGNTIYF.

J is TRBJ1-2 and V is TRBV29-1; 9 nucleotides match TRBD1. V lost 6 bases to trimming and J lost 4 bases; unmatched junction nucleotides: 6. This CDR3 is built from 13 residues. Germline CDR1 and CDR2: SQVTM and ANQGSEA. In DNA form, the CDR3 reads TGCAGCGTGAAGCCGACAGGGGGCTATGGCTACACCTTC. The encoded protein is CSVKPTGGYGYTF.

The CDR3 coding sequence is TGTGCCAGTAGAGGAATCGGGACAGACCTTATTAAGGATGGCTACACCTTC. Translating it yields CASRGIGTDLIKDGYTF. V usage is TRBV19 and J usage is TRBJ1-2, with 7 bases aligning to TRBD1. CDR3 length: 17 residues. After removal of 6 bases from V and 6 bases from J, the junction contained 19 bases not matched to a gene. Germline V gives CDR1 LNHDA, CDR2 SQIVND (reference sequence).

This chain connects TRBV19 to TRBJ2-5; maybe TRBD1 (5 bases). Germline values: CDR1 LNHDA, CDR2 SQIVND (reference sequence). V was shortened by 3 bases and J by 2 bases, with 7 bases between the two germline ends. The CDR3 covers 13 residues. This chain's CDR3 is CASSIPGQETQYF. The DNA for the CDR3 is TGTGCCAGTAGTATCCCAGGGCAAGAGACCCAGTACTTC.

This chain links TRBV27 with TRBJ1-6, with a possible D match to TRBD1 (5 bases). This CDR3 is built from 15 residues. Germline-derived CDR1 and CDR2 are MNHEY and SMNVEV (reference sequence). The V end lost 5 bases, the J end lost 7 bases, and 15 bases lay between the germline ends. The CDR3 loop is CASSPGPGSNSPLHF. CDR3 DNA: TGTGCCAGCAGTCCCGGTCCAGGGTCGAATTCACCCCTCCACTTT.